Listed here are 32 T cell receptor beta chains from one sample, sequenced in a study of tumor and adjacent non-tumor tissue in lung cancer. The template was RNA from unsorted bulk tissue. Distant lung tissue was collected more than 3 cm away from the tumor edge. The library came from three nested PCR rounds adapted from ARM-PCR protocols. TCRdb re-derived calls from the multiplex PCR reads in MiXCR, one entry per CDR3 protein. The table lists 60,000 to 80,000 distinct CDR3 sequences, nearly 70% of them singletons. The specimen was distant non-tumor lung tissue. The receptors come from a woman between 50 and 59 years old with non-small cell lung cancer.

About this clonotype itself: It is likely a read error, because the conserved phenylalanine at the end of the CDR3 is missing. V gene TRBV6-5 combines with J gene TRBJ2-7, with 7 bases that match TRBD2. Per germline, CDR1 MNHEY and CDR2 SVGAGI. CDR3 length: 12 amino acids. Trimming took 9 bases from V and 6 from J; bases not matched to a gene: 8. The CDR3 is CASSRTRSEQYL. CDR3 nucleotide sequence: TGTGCCAGTAGTCGGACTAGAAGCGAGCAGTACTTG.

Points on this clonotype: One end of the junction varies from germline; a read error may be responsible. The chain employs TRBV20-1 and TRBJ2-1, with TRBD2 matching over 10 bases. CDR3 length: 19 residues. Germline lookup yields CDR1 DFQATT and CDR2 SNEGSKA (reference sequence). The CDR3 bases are TGCAGTGCTAGATATTGGGGCGGAGCGGGAGGGAAGAGGTACATTGAGCAGTTCTTC. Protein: CSARYWGGAGGKRYIEQFF.

In DNA, the CDR3 is TGCAGTGCTAGAAGTTGGCCAATCCACAATGAGCAGTTCTTC. It encodes CSARSWPIHNEQFF. The chain links TRBV20-1 to TRBJ2-1, with D uncertain. The CDR3 is made up of 14 amino acids. Germline CDR1 is DFQATT and CDR2 is SNEGSKA (reference sequence). Trimming removed 2 bases from V and 5 bases from J, with 13 bases in between.

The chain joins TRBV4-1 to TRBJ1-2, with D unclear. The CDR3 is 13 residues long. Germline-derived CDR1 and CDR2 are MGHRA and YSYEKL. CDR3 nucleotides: TGCATCAGTTCGGGTGTGGGTAATTATGGCTACACCTTC. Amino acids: CISSGVGNYGYTF.

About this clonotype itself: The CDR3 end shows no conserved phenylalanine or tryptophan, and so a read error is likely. In DNA form, the CDR3 reads TGTGTCAGCAACTTAGCCGCGGGACGCAAGGGGCCCTACGAGCAGTACTCC. It is translated as CVSNLAAGRKGPYEQYS. The V gene is TRBV11-2, the J gene TRBJ2-7; D perhaps matches TRBD2 (6 bases). Per germline, CDR1 SGHAT and CDR2 FQNNGV. The CDR3 is made up of 17 amino acids.

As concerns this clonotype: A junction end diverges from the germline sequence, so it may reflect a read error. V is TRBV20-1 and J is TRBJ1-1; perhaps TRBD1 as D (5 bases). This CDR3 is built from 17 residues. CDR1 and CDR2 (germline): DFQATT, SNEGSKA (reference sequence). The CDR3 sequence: CSARDGSGIYMITEALF. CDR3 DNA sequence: TGCAGCGCTAGAGATGGTTCAGGGATATACATGATCACTGAAGCTCTCTTT.

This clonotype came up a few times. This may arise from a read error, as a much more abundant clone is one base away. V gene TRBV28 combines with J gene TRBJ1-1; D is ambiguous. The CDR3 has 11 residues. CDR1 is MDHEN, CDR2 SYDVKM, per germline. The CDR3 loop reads CASSLNTEALF. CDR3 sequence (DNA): TGTGCCAGCAGTTTGAACACTGAAGCTCTCTTT.

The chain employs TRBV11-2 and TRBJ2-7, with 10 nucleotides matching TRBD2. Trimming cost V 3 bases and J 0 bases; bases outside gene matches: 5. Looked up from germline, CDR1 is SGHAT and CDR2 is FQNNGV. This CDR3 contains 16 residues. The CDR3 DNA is TGTGCCAGCAGCTTGGGACTAGCGAGGGGCTCCTACGAGCAGTACTTC. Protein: CASSLGLARGSYEQYF.

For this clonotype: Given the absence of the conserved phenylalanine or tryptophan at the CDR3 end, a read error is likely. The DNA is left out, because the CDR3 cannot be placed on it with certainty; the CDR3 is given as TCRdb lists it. CDR3 region: CASSFPPGDEQLL. V is TRBV11-1 and J is TRBJ2-1; TRBD2 reflects the table's D call only, with no check against the DNA. Counting both end residues, the CDR3 totals 13 amino acids. Germline CDR1 and CDR2: SGHAT and FQDESV (reference sequence).

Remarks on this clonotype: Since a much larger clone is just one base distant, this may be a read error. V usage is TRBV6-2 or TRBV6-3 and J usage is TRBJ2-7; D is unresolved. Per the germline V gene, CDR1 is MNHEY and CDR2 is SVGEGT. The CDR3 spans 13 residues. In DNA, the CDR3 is TGTGCCAGCAGACCACCCGGGTCCTACAAGCAGTACTTC. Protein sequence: CASRPPGSYKQYF.

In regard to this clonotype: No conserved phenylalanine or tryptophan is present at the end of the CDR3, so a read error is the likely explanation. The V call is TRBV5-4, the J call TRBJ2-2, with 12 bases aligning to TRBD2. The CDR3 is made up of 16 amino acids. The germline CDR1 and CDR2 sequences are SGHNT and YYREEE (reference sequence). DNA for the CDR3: TGTACCAGCAGCATCCTAGCGGGAGGGTCTGTCGGGGAGCTGTTTTCT. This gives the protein CTSSILAGGSVGELFS.

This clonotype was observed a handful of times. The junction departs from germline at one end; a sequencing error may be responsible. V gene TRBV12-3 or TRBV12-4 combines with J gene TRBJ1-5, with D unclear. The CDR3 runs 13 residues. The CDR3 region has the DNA TGCGCCAGCAGTTTACGGGGAAATCAGCCCCAGCATTTT. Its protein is CASSLRGNQPQHF.

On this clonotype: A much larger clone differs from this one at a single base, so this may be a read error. Written as DNA, the CDR3 is TGTGCCAGCAGTTTGGATAGCGGAGGAGGTAATAACATTCAGTACTTC. This codes for CASSLDSGGGNNIQYF. This rearrangement joins TRBV12-3 or TRBV12-4 to TRBJ2-4; tentative D call: TRBD2 (6 bases). The CDR3 runs 16 residues. Trimming removed 3 bases at V and 7 bases at J, with 19 bases between.

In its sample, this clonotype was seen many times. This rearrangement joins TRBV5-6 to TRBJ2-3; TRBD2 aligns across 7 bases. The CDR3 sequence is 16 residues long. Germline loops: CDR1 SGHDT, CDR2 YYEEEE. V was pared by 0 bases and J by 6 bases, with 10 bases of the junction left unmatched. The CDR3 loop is CASSLVSSGVRDTQYF. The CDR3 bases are TGTGCCAGCAGCTTGGTATCTAGCGGCGTGAGGGATACGCAGTATTTT.

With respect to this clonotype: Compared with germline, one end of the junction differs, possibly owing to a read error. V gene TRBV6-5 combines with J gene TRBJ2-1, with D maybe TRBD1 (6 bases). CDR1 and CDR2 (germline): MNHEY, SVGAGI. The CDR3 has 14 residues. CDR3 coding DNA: TGTGCCAGCAGAGTCTTGGGGGCATACAATGAGCAGTCCTTC. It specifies CASRVLGAYNEQSF.

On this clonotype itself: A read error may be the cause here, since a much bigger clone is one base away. The CDR3 protein is CVSSPLAGVGEQYF. CDR3 coding DNA: TGTGTCAGCAGTCCATTAGCGGGAGTTGGGGAGCAGTACTTC. V usage is TRBV12-3 or TRBV12-4 and J usage is TRBJ2-7; 9 bases are shared with TRBD2. CDR3 size: 14 residues.

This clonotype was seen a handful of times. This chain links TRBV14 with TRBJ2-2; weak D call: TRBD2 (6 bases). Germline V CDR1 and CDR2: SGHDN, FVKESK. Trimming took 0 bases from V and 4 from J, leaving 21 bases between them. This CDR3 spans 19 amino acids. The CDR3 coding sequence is TGTGCCAGCAGCCAAGATTGGGCGGGAATTCGGACGAGCACCGGGGAGCTGTTTTTT. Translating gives CASSQDWAGIRTSTGELFF.

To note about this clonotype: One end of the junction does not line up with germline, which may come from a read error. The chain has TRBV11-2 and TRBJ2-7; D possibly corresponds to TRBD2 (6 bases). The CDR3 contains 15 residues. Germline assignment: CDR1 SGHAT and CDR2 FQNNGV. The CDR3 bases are TGTGCCAGCAGCTTCGGACTACCGGGATACGACGAGCAGTATTTC. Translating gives CASSFGLPGYDEQYF.

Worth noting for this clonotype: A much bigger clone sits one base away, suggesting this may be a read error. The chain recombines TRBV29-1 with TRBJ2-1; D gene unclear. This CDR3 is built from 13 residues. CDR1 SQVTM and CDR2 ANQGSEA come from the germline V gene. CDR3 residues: CSIEQSSYNEQFF. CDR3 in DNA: TGCAGCATTGAACAGAGCTCCTACAATGAGCAGTTCTTC.

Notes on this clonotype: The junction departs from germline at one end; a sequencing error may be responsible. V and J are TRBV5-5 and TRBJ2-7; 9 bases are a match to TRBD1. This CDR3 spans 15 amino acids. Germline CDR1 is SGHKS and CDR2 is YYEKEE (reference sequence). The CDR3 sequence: CVSSLSGTGNYEQYF. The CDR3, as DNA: TGCGTCAGCAGCTTAAGCGGGACAGGGAACTACGAGCAGTACTTC.

The CDR3 protein is CSASGNADTQHF. As DNA, the CDR3 is TGCAGTGCTAGCGGGAATGCAGATACGCAGCATTTT. This chain links TRBV20-1 with TRBJ2-3; D gene uncertain. The J call may not be correct, given that the DNA end is closer to TRBJ1-5. The CDR3 covers 12 residues. Germline CDR1 is DFQATT and CDR2 is SNEGSKA (reference sequence).

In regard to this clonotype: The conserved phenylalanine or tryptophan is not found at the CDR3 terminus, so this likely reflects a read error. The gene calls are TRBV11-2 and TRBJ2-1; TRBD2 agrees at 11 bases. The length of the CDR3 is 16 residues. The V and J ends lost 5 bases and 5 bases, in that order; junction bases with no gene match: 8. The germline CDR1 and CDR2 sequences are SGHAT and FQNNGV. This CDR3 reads CASSRVILAGDNEQFY. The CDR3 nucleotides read TGTGCCAGCAGCCGAGTGATACTAGCGGGGGACAATGAGCAGTTCTAC.

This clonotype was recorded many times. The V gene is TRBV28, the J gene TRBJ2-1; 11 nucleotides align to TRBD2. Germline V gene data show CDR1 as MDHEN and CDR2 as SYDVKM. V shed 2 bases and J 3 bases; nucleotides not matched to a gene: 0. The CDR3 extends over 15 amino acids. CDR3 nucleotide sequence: TGTGCCAGCAGTTTAGGGACTAGCGGCTACAATGAGCAGTTCTTC. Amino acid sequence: CASSLGTSGYNEQFF. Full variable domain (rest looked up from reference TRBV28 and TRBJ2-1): DVKVTQSSRYLVKRTGEKVFLECVQDMDHENMFWYRQDPGLGLRLIYFSYDVKMKEKGDIPEGYSVSREKKERFSLILESASTNQTSMYLCASSLGTSGYNEQFFGPGTRLTVL.

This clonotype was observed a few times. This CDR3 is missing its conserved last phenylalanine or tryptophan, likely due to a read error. CDR3 nucleotides: TGTTCCAACAGCTTAGATCTATGGGGATCTCTGTTTTTA. Translated: CSNSLDLWGSLFL. The chain recombines TRBV11-2 with TRBJ1-4; D is ambiguous. Germline assignment: CDR1 SGHAT and CDR2 FQNNGV. This CDR3 has 13 residues.

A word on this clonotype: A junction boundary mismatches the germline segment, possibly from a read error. The CDR3 nucleotides read TGCAGTGCTAGAGGGTGGACTAGCGGGAGGGCCAGCTCCTACAATGAACAGTTCTTC. Protein sequence: CSARGWTSGRASSYNEQFF. V usage is TRBV20-1 and J usage is TRBJ2-1, with 15 bases matching TRBD2. CDR1 and CDR2 (germline): DFQATT, SNEGSKA (reference sequence). CDR3 length: 19 amino acids.

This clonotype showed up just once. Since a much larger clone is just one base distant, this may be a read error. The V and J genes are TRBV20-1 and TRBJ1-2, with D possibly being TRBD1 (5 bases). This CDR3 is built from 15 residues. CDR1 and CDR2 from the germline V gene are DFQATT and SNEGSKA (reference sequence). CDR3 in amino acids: CSARDLRGRSYGYAF. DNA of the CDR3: TGCAGTGCTAGAGATCTTCGGGGACGGAGCTATGGCTACGCCTTC.

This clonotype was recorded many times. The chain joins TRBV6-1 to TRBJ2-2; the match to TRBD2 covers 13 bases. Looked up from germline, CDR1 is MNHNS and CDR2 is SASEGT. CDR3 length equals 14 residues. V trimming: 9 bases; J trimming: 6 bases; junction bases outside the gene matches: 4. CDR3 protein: CASGTSGESGELFF. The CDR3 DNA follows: TGTGCCAGTGGGACTAGCGGGGAATCCGGGGAGCTGTTTTTT.

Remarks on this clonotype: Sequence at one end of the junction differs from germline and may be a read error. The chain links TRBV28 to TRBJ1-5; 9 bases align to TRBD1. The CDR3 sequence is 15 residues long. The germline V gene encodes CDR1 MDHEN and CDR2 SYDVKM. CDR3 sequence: CASSPGTGINQSQHF. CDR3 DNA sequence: TGTGCCAGCAGTCCAGGGACAGGGATCAATCAGTCCCAGCATTTT. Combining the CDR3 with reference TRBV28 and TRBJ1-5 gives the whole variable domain DVKVTQSSRYLVKRTGEKVFLECVQDMDHENMFWYRQDPGLGLRLIYFSYDVKMKEKGDIPEGYSVSREKKERFSLILESASTNQTSMYLCASSPGTGINQSQHFGDGTRLSIL.

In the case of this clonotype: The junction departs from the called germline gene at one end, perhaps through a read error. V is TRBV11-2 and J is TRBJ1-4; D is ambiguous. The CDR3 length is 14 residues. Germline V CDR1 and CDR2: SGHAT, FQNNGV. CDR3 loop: CVSSLNSTNEKLFF. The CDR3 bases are TGTGTCAGCAGCCTCAATAGCACTAATGAAAAACTGTTTTTT. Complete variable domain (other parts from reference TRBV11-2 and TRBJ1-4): EAGVAQSPRYKIIEKRQSVAFWCNPISGHATLYWYQQILGQGPKLLIQFQNNGVVDDSQLPKDRFSAERLKGVDSTLKIQPAKLEDSAVYLCVSSLNSTNEKLFFGSGTQLSVL.

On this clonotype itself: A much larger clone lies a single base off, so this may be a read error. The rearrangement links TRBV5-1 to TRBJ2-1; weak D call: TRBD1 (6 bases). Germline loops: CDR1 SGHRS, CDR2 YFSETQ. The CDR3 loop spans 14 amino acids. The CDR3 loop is CASSRDTTYNERFF. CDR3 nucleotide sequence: TGCGCCAGCAGCAGGGACACAACCTACAATGAGCGGTTCTTC. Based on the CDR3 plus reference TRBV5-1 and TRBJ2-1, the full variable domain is KAGVTQTPRYLIKTRGQQVTLSCSPISGHRSVSWYQQTPGQGLQFLFEYFSETQRNKGNFPGRFSGRQFSNSRSEMNVSTLELGDSALYLCASSRDTTYNERFFGPGTRLTVL.

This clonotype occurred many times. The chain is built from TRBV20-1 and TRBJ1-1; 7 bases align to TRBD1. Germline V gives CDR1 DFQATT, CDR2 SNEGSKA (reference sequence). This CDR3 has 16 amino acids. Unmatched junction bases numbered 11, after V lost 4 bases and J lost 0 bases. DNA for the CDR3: TGCAGTGCTACAGGGGGGAGGCCGGGGATGAACACTGAAGCTTTCTTT. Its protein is CSATGGRPGMNTEAFF.

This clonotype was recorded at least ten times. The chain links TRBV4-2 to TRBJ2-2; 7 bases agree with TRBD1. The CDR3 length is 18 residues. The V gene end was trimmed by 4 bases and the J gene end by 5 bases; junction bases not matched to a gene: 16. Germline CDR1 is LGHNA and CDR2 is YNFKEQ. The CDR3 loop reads CASSPLSGTGVGTGELFF. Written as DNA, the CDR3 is TGTGCCAGCAGCCCCCTCTCCGGAACAGGGGTGGGGACCGGGGAGCTGTTTTTT.